The T cell receptor (beta chain) described here comes from a study of blood T cells in healthy people across ages. The ends were cut back, 1 base at V and 2 bases at J, with 11 bases in the middle. This CDR3 is 15 amino acids long. CDR1 is SGDLS, CDR2 YYNGEE, per germline. As to this clonotype: This sequence may be a read error, since a much larger clone differs from it by one base.

A J-beta primer mix and a sample-barcoded 5' primer were used in a second PCR of roughly 7 to 12 cycles. TCRdb reprocessed the 5' RACE reads via MiXCR and lists one record per CDR3 protein. The top ten clones hold more than 20% of a sample with roughly 1.9 million distinct CDR3 sequences, 39% of them seen once. The chain has TRBV9 and TRBJ2-3, with D possibly matching TRBD2 (6 bases). The sequenced material came from blood. The clonotype comes from a human donor in good health. The CDR3 is CASSVWRGPTDTQYF. The DNA for the CDR3 is TGTGCCAGCAGCGTATGGCGGGGCCCCACAGATACGCAGTATTTT.